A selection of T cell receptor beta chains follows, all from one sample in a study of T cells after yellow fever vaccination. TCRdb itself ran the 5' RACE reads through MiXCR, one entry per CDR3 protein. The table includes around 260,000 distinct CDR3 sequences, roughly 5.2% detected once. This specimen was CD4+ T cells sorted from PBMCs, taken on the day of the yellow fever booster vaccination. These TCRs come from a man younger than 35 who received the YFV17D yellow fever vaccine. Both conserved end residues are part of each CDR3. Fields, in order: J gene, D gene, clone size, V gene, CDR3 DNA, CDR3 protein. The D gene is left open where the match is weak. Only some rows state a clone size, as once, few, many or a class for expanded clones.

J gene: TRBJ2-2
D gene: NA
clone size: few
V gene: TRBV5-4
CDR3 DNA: TGTGCCAGCAGCGTAGACGGGCCCGGGGAGCTGTTTTTT
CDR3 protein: CASSVDGPGELFF

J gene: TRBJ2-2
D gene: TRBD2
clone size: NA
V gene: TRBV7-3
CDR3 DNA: TGTGCCAGCAGCGGCGGGGGAAACGCGAACACCGGGGAGCTGTTTTTT
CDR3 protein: CASSGGGNANTGELFF

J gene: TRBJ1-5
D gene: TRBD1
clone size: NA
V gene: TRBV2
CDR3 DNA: TGTGCCAGCAGTGAGGGGACAGGCCGGGGGCCCCAGCATTTT
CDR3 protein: CASSEGTGRGPQHF

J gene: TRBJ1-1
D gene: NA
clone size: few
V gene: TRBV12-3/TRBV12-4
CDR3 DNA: TGTGCCAGCAAAGGGGGGGGCACTGAAGCTTTCTTT
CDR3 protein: CASKGGGTEAFF

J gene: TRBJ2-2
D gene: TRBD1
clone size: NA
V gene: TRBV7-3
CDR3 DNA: TGTGCCAGCGGGAGGGACAGGGGCGACGGGGAGCTGTTTTTT
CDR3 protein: CASGRDRGDGELFF

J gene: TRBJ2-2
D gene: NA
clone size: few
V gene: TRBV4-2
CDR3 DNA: TGTGCCAGCAGCCAAGAACCATACAGTAGCCGGCGCACCGGGGAGCTGTTTTTT
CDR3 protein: CASSQEPYSSRRTGELFF

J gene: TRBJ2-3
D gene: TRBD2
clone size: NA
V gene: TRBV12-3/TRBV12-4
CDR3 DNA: TGTGCCAGCAGCCAATCCCTAGCGGGGGTCACAGATACGCAGTATTTT
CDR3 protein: CASSQSLAGVTDTQYF

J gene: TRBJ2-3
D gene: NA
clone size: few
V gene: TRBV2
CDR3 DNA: TGTGCCAGCAGGGATCCTAGTGGCACAGATACGCAGTATTTT
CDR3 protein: CASRDPSGTDTQYF

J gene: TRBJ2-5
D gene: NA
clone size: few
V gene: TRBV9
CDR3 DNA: TGTGCCAGCAGCCCCGGGCCTGGGGAGACCCAGTACTTC
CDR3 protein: CASSPGPGETQYF

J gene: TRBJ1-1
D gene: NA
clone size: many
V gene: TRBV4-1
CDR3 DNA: TGCGCCAGCAGCCCAGGGAGGGGGGGGACTGAAGCTTTCTTT
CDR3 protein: CASSPGRGGTEAFF

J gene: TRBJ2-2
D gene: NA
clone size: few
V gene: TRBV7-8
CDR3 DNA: TGTGCCAGCATGGACCACGAGGGCACCGGGGAGCTGTTTTTT
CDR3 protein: CASMDHEGTGELFF

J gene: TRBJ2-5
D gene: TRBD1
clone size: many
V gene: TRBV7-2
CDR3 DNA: TGTGCCAGCAGCACGGACAGGCAAGAGACCCAGTACTTC
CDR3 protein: CASSTDRQETQYF

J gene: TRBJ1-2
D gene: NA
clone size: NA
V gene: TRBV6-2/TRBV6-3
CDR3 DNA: TGTGCCAGCAGTTACGAGCAGGTCGGCGGCTACACCTTC
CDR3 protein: CASSYEQVGGYTF

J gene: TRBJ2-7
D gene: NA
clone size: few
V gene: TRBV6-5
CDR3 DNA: TGTGCCAGCAGTTACTCGACTCCGGGTTACGAGCAGTACTTC
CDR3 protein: CASSYSTPGYEQYF

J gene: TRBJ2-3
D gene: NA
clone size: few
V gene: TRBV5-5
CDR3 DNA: TGTGCCAGCAGGGATGGGAGAAGTAGCACAGATACGCAGTATTTT
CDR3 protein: CASRDGRSSTDTQYF

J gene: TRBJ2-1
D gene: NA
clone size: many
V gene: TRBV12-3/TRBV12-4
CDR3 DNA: TGTGCCACCTTACGAAACGGGGCCTACAATGAGCAGTTCTTC
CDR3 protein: CATLRNGAYNEQFF

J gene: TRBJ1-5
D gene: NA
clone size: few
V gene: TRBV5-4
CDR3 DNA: TGTGCCAGCAGCGGGGGGATCAATCAGCCCCAGCATTTT
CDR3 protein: CASSGGINQPQHF

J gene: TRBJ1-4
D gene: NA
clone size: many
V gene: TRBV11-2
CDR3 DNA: TGTGCCAGCAGCAACCCAGGGTCCCTTAATGAAAAACTGTTTTTT
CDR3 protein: CASSNPGSLNEKLFF

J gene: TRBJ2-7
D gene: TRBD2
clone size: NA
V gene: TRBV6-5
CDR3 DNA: TGTGCCAGCCCGTTAGATACCTGGACTAGTCCGGACGAGCAGTACTTC
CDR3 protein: CASPLDTWTSPDEQYF

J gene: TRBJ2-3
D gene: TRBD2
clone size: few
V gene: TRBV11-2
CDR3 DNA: TGTGCCAGCAGTCCAAAGCGGGGGAGCACAGATACGCAGTATTTT
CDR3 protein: CASSPKRGSTDTQYF

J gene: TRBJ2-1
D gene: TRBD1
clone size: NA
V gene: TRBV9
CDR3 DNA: TGTGCCAGCAGCGTAGCTCCGGACAGGGACTATGAGCAGTTCTTC
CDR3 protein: CASSVAPDRDYEQFF

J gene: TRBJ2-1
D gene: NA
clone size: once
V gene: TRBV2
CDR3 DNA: TGTGCCAGCAGTGAACTCCTAGAAGATGAGCAGTTCTTC
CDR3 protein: CASSELLEDEQFF

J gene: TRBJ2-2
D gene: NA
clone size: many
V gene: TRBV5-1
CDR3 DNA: TGCGCCAGCAGGAGGGAGATGGTCACCGGGGAGCTGTTTTTT
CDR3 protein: CASRREMVTGELFF

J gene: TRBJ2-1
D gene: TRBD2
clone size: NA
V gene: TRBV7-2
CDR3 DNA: TGTGCCAGCAGCGCGACTAGCGTATCATTGGGGAAGCAGTTCTTC
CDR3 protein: CASSATSVSLGKQFF

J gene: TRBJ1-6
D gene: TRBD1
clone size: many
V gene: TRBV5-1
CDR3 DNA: TGCGCCAGCAGCTTCAGCCCTCAGGGGGAAGTGAATTCACCCCTCCACTTT
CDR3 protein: CASSFSPQGEVNSPLHF

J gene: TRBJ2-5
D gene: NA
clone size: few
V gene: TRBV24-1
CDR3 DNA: TGTGCCACCAGTGACCCCTCGACTAGTTCCGAGACCCAGTACTTC
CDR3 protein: CATSDPSTSSETQYF

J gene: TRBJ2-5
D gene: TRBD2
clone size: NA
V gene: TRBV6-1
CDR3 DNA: TGTGCCAGCAGACCCTCCCGGGGGGGCTTAGAGACCCAGTACTTC
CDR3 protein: CASRPSRGGLETQYF

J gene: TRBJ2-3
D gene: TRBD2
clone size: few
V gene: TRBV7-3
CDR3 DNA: TGTGCCAGCAGCCCTCCCGGGTTAACTAGCGGGGGGCGCCCGGATACGCAGTATTTT
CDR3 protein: CASSPPGLTSGGRPDTQYF

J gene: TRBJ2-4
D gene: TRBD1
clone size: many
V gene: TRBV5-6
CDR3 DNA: TGTGCCAGCAGCCCCCGGGACAGGGGAGGCATTCAGTACTTC
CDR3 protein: CASSPRDRGGIQYF

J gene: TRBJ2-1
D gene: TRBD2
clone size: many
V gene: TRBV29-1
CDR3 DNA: TGCAGCGCCAGGGAGGGTGAGCAGTTCTTC
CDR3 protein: CSAREGEQFF

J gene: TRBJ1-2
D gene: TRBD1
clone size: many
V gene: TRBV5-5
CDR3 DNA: TGTGCCAGCAGCGAAATTCGACAGGGGTTTGGCTACACCTTC
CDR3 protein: CASSEIRQGFGYTF

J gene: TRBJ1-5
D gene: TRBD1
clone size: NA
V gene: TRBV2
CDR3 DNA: TGTGCCAGCAGTGAAAACAGGGGGCTACAGCCCCAGCATTTT
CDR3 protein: CASSENRGLQPQHF

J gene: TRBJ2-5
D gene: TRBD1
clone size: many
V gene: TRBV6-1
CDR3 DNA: TGTGCCAGCACCGCCGGGACAGCAGGGTTGGAGACCCAGTACTTC
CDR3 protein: CASTAGTAGLETQYF

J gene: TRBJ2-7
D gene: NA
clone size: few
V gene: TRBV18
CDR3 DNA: TGTGCCAGCTCAACCACGAGGGGCTACGAGCAGTACTTC
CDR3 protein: CASSTTRGYEQYF

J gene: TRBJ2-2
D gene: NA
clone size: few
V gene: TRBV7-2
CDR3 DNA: TGTGCCAGCAGCTTAGGGAGGGCGCGACGGTGGGAGCTGTTTTTT
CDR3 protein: CASSLGRARRWELFF

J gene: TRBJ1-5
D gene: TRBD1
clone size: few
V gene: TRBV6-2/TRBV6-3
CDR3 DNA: TGTGCCAGCAGTTGGACAGGTATTAATCAGCCCCAGCATTTT
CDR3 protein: CASSWTGINQPQHF

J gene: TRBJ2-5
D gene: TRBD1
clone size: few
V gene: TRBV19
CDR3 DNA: TGTGCCAGTAGTATTCAGGGGGCGGAGACCCAGTACTTC
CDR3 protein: CASSIQGAETQYF

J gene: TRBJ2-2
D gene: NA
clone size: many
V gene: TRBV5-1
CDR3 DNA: TGCGCCAGCAGCTTGGGTGGATCCCCGGGGGAGCTGTTTTTT
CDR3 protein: CASSLGGSPGELFF

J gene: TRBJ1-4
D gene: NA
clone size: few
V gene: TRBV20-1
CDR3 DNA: TGCAGTGCTTCTAGGATTCGGACGTCTTATGAAAAACTGTTTTTT
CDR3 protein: CSASRIRTSYEKLFF

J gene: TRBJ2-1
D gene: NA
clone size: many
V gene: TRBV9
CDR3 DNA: TGTGCCAGCAGCGCCTCGGGCGGGTCCTACAATGAGCAGTTCTTC
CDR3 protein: CASSASGGSYNEQFF

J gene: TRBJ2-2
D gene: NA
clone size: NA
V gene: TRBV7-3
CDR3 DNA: TGTGCCAGCAGCCCTCTACCGTGGGGGGCGAGCGCCGGGGAGCTGTTTTTT
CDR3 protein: CASSPLPWGASAGELFF

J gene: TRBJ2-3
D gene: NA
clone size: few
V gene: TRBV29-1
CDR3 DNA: TGCAGCGTTGAAGCAACGGACCCTAGCACAGATACGCAGTATTTT
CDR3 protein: CSVEATDPSTDTQYF

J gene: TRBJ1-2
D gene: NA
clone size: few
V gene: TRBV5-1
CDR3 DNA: TGCGCCAGCAGCTTGGTTGGGGGCAGCTATGGCTACACCTTC
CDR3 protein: CASSLVGGSYGYTF

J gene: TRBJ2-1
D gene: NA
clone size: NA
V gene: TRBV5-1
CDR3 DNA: TGCGCCAGCAGCTTGGATCCTAGCCAACAGTTCTTC
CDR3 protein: CASSLDPSQQFF

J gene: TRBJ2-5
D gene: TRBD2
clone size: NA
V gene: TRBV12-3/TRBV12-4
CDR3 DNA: TGTGCCAGCAGCCCCAGGACTAGCGTGGGAGAGACCCAGTACTTC
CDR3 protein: CASSPRTSVGETQYF

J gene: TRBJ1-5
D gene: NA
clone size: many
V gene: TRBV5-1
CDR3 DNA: TGCGCCAGCAGCTTGGCCGCGGGTAGCAATCAGCCCCAGCATTTT
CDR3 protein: CASSLAAGSNQPQHF

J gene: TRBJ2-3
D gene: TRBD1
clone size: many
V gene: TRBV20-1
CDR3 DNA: TGCAGTGCCAAGGCCGGGACAGGGGCAACAGATACGCAGTATTTT
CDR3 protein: CSAKAGTGATDTQYF

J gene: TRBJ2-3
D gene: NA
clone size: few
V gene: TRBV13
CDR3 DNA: TGTGCCAGCAGCTCTGACTATCCCACAGATACGCAGTATTTT
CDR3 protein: CASSSDYPTDTQYF

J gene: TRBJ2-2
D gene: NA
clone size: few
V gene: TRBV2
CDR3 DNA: TGTGCCAGCAGTGAAGCACCGCCAGGCGGGGAGCTGTTTTTT
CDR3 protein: CASSEAPPGGELFF

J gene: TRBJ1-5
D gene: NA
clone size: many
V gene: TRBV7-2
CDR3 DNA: TGTGCCAGCAGCCAGGGGCAGGGAAGGAATCAGCCCCAGCATTTT
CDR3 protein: CASSQGQGRNQPQHF

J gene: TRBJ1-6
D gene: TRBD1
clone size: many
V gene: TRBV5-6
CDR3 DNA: TGTGCCAGCAGCCCAAGGGGGCATAGAGATTCACCCCTCCACTTT
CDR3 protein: CASSPRGHRDSPLHF

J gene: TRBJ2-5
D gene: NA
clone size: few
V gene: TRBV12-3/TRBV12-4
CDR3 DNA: TGTGCCAGCAGTTTATGGGAGCAAGAGACCCAGTACTTC
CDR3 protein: CASSLWEQETQYF

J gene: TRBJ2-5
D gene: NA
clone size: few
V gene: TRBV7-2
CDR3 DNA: TGTGCCAGCAGCACCCGCCCGTGGGAGACCCAGTACTTC
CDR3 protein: CASSTRPWETQYF

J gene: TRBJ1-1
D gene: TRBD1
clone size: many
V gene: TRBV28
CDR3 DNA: TGTGCCAGCACCTTACAGGGGGACACTGAAGCTTTCTTT
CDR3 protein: CASTLQGDTEAFF

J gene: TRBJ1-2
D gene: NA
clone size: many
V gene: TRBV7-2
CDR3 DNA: TGTGCCAGCAGCTGGGCTAGGGGGGCGACATACTATGGCTACACCTTC
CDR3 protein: CASSWARGATYYGYTF

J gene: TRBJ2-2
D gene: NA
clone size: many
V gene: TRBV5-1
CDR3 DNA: TGCGCCAGCAGCTTGACCACCGGGGAGCTGTTTTTT
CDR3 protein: CASSLTTGELFF

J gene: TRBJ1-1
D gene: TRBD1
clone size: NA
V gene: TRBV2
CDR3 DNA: TGTGCCAGCACCAGGACAGGAGTCACTGAAGCTTTCTTT
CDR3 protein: CASTRTGVTEAFF

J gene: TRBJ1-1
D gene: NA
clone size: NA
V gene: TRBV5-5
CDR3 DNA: TGTGCCAGCACCATTACCCCAGGGAGGGATGAAGCTTTCTTT
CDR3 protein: CASTITPGRDEAFF

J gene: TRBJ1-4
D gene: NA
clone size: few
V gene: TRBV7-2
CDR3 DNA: TGTGCCAGCAGCGCCCCTAGGGGGTCAATCCCCAATGAAAAACTGTTTTTT
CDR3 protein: CASSAPRGSIPNEKLFF

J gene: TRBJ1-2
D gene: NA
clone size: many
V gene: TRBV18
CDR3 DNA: TGTGCCAGCTCCCAGGACTATGGCTACACCTTC
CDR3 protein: CASSQDYGYTF